This T cell receptor (beta chain) was found in a study of blood T cell repertoires in COVID-19. As for the study in general: COVID-19 samples from acute and convalescent phases originated in the United States, Italy and Spain.

The CDR3 totals 13 residues. Between the trimmed V and J ends, which lost 3 bases and 3 bases, there was a span of 8 bases. As originally analysed: The assay estimated nucleated cells by amplifying reference gene primers. Some clones are missing from TCRdb's copy, which holds only in-frame ones; the method was immunoSEQ multiplex PCR. Clone size and V and J calls were adopted from that table, with D and trimming inferred from the DNA. The table shows some 220,000 clones, with about 83% occurring only once. The sequence was obtained from a human donor in a cohort sampled during active COVID-19. Sequenced sample: peripheral blood. The chain combines TRBV12-3 or TRBV12-4 with TRBJ2-5, with unresolved D. The CDR3 loop is CASSFYSKETQYF. CDR3 coding DNA: TGTGCCAGCAGTTTTTACAGCAAAGAGACCCAGTACTTC.